This paragraph covers one T cell receptor (beta chain) sequence. Its antigen is still unknown. The PCR employed 60 Vbeta primers together with 13 Jbeta primers. Method: immunoSEQ multiplex PCR; TCRdb's copy keeps in-frame clones and lacks some. The data hold 150,000 to 190,000 clones, with approximately 85% observed a single time. The data are from a study of cytomegalovirus exposure and HLA in healthy donors. Study background: Across under 450 genotyped donors, 81% landed in the Caucasian-associated ancestry cluster. Study results and caveats: Presence/absence analyses took donor sequencing depth as roughly uniform.

The TCR comes from a woman aged 18-35 years in good health and CMV-seronegative. Sequencing was performed on PBMCs.

CDR3 sequence reads: CASSPGTAPYEQYF. CDR3 bases: TGTGCCAGCAGTCCAGGGACAGCTCCTTACGAGCAGTACTTC. V gene TRBV28 combines with J gene TRBJ2-7, with 7 bases matching TRBD1. Germline CDR1 reads MDHEN; CDR2 reads SYDVKM. V lost 5 bases and J lost 4; bases outside the gene matches: 8. The CDR3 runs 14 residues.